The rows below give T cell receptor beta chains drawn from one sample of a study of blood T cell repertoires in COVID-19. Assay: immunoSEQ multiplex PCR; the TCRdb copy retains only in-frame clones and omits some. This table has about 190,000 clones, about 81% appearing once. The sequenced sample consisted of peripheral blood. These TCRs come from a woman older than 75 with COVID-19, enrolled during active disease. The CDR3 runs from the conserved cysteine through the conserved F or W. The D gene is left open where the match is weak. Clone size is not always given. Where it is, it says once, few, many or a class for expanded clones.

j_gene | abundance | v_gene | d_gene | CDR3aa | CDR3nt
TRBJ2-2 | once | TRBV18 | TRBD1 | CASSRKPGTGATGELFF | TGTGCCAGCTCACGAAAGCCAGGGACAGGGGCCACCGGGGAGCTGTTTTTT
TRBJ1-4 | . | TRBV30 | . | CAWSDGTGDEKLFF | TGTGCCTGGAGTGACGGCACGGGGGATGAAAAACTGTTTTTT
TRBJ1-4 | . | TRBV6-6 | . | CASSYGAENEKLFF | TGTGCCAGCAGTTACGGAGCAGAAAATGAAAAACTGTTTTTT
TRBJ2-5 | . | TRBV18 | . | CASSQGGETQYF | TGTGCCAGCTCACAGGGAGGAGAGACCCAGTACTTC
TRBJ1-6 | once | TRBV3-1/TRBV3-2 | . | CASSRDTHNSPLHF | TGTGCCAGCAGCCGGGACACGCATAATTCACCCCTCCACTTT
TRBJ1-1 | . | TRBV6-5 | . | CASSSHRDTNTEAFF | TGTGCCAGCAGTTCACATAGGGACACAAACACTGAAGCTTTCTTT
TRBJ2-7 | . | TRBV19 | . | CASTLTLYEQYF | TGTGCCAGTACCCTGACACTCTACGAGCAGTACTTC
TRBJ2-7 | . | TRBV7-9 | TRBD1 | CASSLAGQVSSYEQYF | TGTGCCAGCAGCTTAGCGGGACAGGTTAGCTCCTACGAGCAGTACTTC
TRBJ2-5 | . | TRBV10-1 | . | CASSEDLGVRETQYF | TGCGCCAGCAGTGAGGATTTAGGGGTACGGGAGACCCAGTACTTC
TRBJ1-1 | many | TRBV20-1 | . | CSVRTDLEAFF | TGCAGTGTAAGGACAGACCTTGAAGCTTTCTTT
TRBJ1-2 | . | TRBV2 | TRBD1 | CASSEAGTGFNYGYTF | TGTGCCAGCAGTGAAGCGGGGACAGGGTTTAACTATGGCTACACCTTC
TRBJ1-5 | . | TRBV27 | TRBD1 | CASSPGTGWGNQPQHF | TGTGCCAGCAGTCCAGGGACAGGCTGGGGCAATCAGCCCCAGCATTTT
TRBJ2-3 | . | TRBV7-6 | . | CASSLVGTGKAQYF | TGTGCCAGCAGCTTAGTGGGAACAGGGAAGGCGCAGTATTTT
TRBJ2-3 | . | TRBV7-9 | . | CASSLATTITDTQYF | TGTGCCAGCAGCTTAGCGACAACCATCACAGATACGCAGTATTTT
TRBJ1-1 | few | TRBV14 | . | CASSLVGWVRGDHTEAFF | TGTGCCAGCAGCCTCGTGGGCTGGGTTCGGGGGGACCACACTGAAGCTTTCTTT
TRBJ2-3 | . | TRBV10-3 | TRBD2 | CAIGSSGRTDTQYF | TGTGCCATCGGCTCTAGCGGGAGGACAGATACGCAGTATTTT
TRBJ2-1 | . | TRBV7-9 | . | CASSVAGSDYNEQFF | TGTGCCAGCAGCGTGGCCGGGAGTGACTACAATGAGCAGTTCTTC
TRBJ2-3 | . | TRBV12-2 | . | CASRLARGLAGARPSTDTQYF | TGTGCAAGTCGCTTAGCGCGGGGACTAGCGGGGGCAAGACCTAGCACAGATACGCAGTATTTT
TRBJ2-5 | . | TRBV18 | . | CASSPGHRETQYF | TGTGCCAGCTCACCAGGGCATAGGGAGACCCAGTACTTC
TRBJ2-5 | . | TRBV7-8 | . | CASSQRAGKVRETQYF | TGTGCCAGCAGCCAGAGGGCCGGGAAAGTGCGAGAGACCCAGTACTTC
TRBJ2-1 | . | TRBV27 | TRBD2 | CASTHWRTSGSSEQFF | TGTGCCAGCACTCATTGGCGGACTAGCGGGAGCTCAGAGCAGTTCTTC
TRBJ1-4 | . | TRBV15 | TRBD1 | CATSRDRAQGEDEKLFF | TGTGCCACCAGCAGAGATAGGGCGCAGGGGGAGGATGAAAAACTGTTTTTT
TRBJ2-2 | . | TRBV24-1 | . | CATSSQGGTGELFF | TGTGCCACCAGTTCCCAGGGGGGTACCGGGGAGCTGTTTTTT
TRBJ2-3 | . | TRBV28 | TRBD2 | CASRGMGLAGGSTQYF | TGTGCCAGCAGGGGGATGGGACTAGCGGGAGGGAGTACGCAGTATTTT
TRBJ2-5 | . | TRBV7-9 | . | CASSLWGRIETQYF | TGTGCCAGCAGCTTATGGGGCAGGATCGAGACCCAGTACTTC
TRBJ1-2 | . | TRBV10-3 | . | CATREGDYGYTF | TGTGCCACCCGGGAGGGGGACTATGGCTACACCTTC
TRBJ1-1 | . | TRBV2 | TRBD1 | CASSLDRGLYNTEAFF | TGTGCCAGCAGCCTAGACAGGGGTCTATACAACACTGAAGCTTTCTTT
TRBJ1-4 | . | TRBV7-9 | . | CARKQNNEKLFF | TGTGCCCGAAAACAGAATAATGAAAAACTGTTTTTT
TRBJ2-5 | . | TRBV20-1 | TRBD2 | CSASDASGGDQETQYF | TGCAGTGCTAGTGACGCTAGCGGGGGGGACCAAGAGACCCAGTACTTC
TRBJ2-5 | . | TRBV9 | TRBD2 | CASSGLAGEETQYF | TGTGCCAGCAGCGGACTAGCGGGGGAGGAGACCCAGTACTTC
TRBJ2-7 | . | TRBV20-1 | TRBD1 | CSASNGQGSYEQYF | TGCAGTGCTAGTAACGGACAGGGATCCTACGAGCAGTACTTC
TRBJ2-7 | . | TRBV20-1 | . | CSASGGIDYEQYF | TGCAGTGCTAGTGGCGGCATCGACTACGAGCAGTACTTC
TRBJ1-2 | . | TRBV5-6 | . | CASSIIYARGSRGYTF | TGTGCCAGCAGCATCATCTACGCACGGGGTTCGAGGGGCTACACCTTC
TRBJ1-4 | . | TRBV28 | . | CASTVGQGAEKLFF | TGTGCCTCAACCGTAGGGCAGGGCGCGGAAAAACTGTTTTTT
TRBJ1-1 | . | TRBV13 | . | CASSLSTVATEAFF | TGTGCCAGCAGCTTATCGACAGTCGCCACTGAAGCTTTCTTT
TRBJ1-2 | few | TRBV27 | TRBD1 | CASSLGQGARGGYTF | TGTGCCAGCAGTTTAGGACAGGGGGCTAGGGGCGGCTACACCTTC
TRBJ2-1 | . | TRBV7-8 | . | CASSSATAFSYNEQFF | TGTGCCAGCAGCTCGGCGACAGCCTTCTCCTACAATGAGCAGTTCTTC
TRBJ2-3 | . | TRBV19 | TRBD2 | CASNPASGSTDTQYF | TGTGCCAGTAACCCCGCTAGCGGAAGCACAGATACGCAGTATTTT
TRBJ2-7 | . | TRBV11-3 | TRBD1 | CASSLPRPGQGIPYEQYF | TGTGCCAGCAGCTTGCCCCGTCCGGGACAGGGGATCCCCTACGAGCAGTACTTC
TRBJ1-2 | . | TRBV29-1 | . | CSVDNESLLTGNYGYTF | TGCAGCGTTGACAACGAATCCCTTTTGACGGGTAACTATGGCTACACCTTC
TRBJ2-3 | once | TRBV28 | TRBD2 | CASSFLRLGGADTQYF | TGTGCCAGCAGTTTCCTCCGGTTGGGAGGGGCAGATACGCAGTATTTT
TRBJ1-1 | . | TRBV2 | TRBD1 | CASKGAGGNTEAFF | TGTGCCAGCAAAGGGGCAGGGGGTAACACTGAAGCTTTCTTT
TRBJ2-1 | few | TRBV7-8 | TRBD2 | CASSMMGLAGPLGEQFF | TGTGCCAGCAGCATGATGGGACTAGCGGGGCCCCTTGGGGAGCAGTTCTTC
TRBJ2-3 | . | TRBV5-1 | TRBD1 | CASRGTADTQYF | TGCGCCAGCAGGGGGACAGCTGATACGCAGTATTTT
TRBJ1-6 | . | TRBV6-6 | TRBD1 | CASSLDRARDSPLHF | TGTGCCAGCAGTCTCGACAGGGCCCGGGATTCACCCCTCCACTTT
TRBJ2-2 | . | TRBV3-1/TRBV3-2 | TRBD2 | CASSQGAVSGRIGELFF | TGTGCCAGCAGCCAAGGGGCGGTTAGCGGGAGGATCGGGGAGCTGTTTTTT
TRBJ1-2 | . | TRBV20-1 | . | CSASAQGNYGYTF | TGCAGTGCTAGTGCCCAGGGGAACTATGGCTACACCTTC
TRBJ2-1 | . | TRBV19 | TRBD1 | CASSFPGQGSLEQFF | TGTGCCAGTAGTTTCCCGGGACAGGGTTCTCTTGAGCAGTTCTTC
TRBJ2-1 | once | TRBV5-4 | . | CASSPPGHRPNEQFF | TGTGCCAGCAGCCCTCCGGGACATCGACCAAATGAGCAGTTCTTC
TRBJ2-7 | . | TRBV28 | . | CASSPWGLDSFSYEQYF | TGTGCCAGCAGTCCATGGGGCCTGGACAGTTTCTCCTACGAGCAGTACTTC
TRBJ2-7 | . | TRBV6-5 | TRBD1 | CASRALGTGVYEQYF | TGTGCCAGCAGAGCCCTCGGGACAGGGGTTTACGAGCAGTACTTC
TRBJ2-2 | . | TRBV7-9 | TRBD1 | CASSLDRGDTGELFF | TGTGCCAGCAGCTTAGACAGGGGGGACACCGGGGAGCTGTTTTTT
TRBJ2-7 | . | TRBV29-1 | TRBD1 | CSATRTGGDEQYF | TGCAGCGCCACCCGGACAGGGGGCGACGAGCAGTACTTC
TRBJ1-1 | few | TRBV5-6 | TRBD1 | CASSLGGRGLTEAFF | TGTGCCAGCAGCTTGGGAGGCAGGGGGCTCACTGAAGCTTTCTTT